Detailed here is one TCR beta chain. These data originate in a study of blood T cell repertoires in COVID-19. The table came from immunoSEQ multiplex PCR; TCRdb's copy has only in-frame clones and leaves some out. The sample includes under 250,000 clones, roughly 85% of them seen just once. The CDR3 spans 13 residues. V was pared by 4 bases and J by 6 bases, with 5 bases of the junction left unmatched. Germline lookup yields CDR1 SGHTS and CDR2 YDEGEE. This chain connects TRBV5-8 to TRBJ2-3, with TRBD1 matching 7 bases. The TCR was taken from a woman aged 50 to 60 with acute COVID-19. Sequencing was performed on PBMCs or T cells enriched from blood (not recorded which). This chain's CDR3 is CASSQQGGDTQYF. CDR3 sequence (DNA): TGTGCCAGCAGCCAACAAGGGGGCGATACGCAGTATTTT.